The 26 T cell receptor beta chains below come from one sample, sequenced in a study of patients and donors after allogeneic stem cell transplantation. TCRdb called the RT-PCR reads again in MiXCR, with one record for every CDR3 protein. The table records 200,000 to 250,000 distinct CDR3 sequences, roughly 15% of them present only once. The sequenced sample was blood, either unsorted or a sorted T cell fraction (not recorded which). The receptors shown here come from a human donor who was either an allogeneic HSCT recipient or a stem cell or donor lymphocyte infusion donor (not recorded which). It is not recorded whose cells these are; they may come from a transplant donor.

CDR3 in DNA: TGTGCCAGCAGCCAACGTTGGGGTAGCACAGATACGCAGTATTTT. It translates to CASSQRWGSTDTQYF. The chain uses TRBV3-1 and TRBJ2-3; D call uncertain. The CDR3 is 15 amino acids. Germline V lookup: CDR1 LGHDT, CDR2 YNNKEL (reference sequence). V dropped 2 bases and J dropped 0 bases, with 9 bases sitting between them.

This clonotype has a handful of counts. This rearrangement joins TRBV4-3 to TRBJ2-7; D unclear. Deletions cut 2 bases from V and 7 bases from J, with 9 bases between. CDR3 length: 12 amino acids. The V gene's germline CDR1 is LGHNA and CDR2 YSLEER. In DNA, the CDR3 is TGCGCCAGCAGCCAAAATCGACGGGAGCAGTACTTC. Residues: CASSQNRREQYF.

This sequence joins TRBV9 and TRBJ2-2, with 10 bases aligning to TRBD2. V lost 2 bases, J lost 0 bases, and 1 base stayed unmatched. The CDR3 runs to 16 residues. Germline V CDR1 and CDR2: SGDLS, YYNGEE. The CDR3: CASSVGTSANTGELFF. The CDR3 DNA reads as TGTGCCAGCAGCGTCGGGACTAGCGCGAACACCGGGGAGCTGTTTTTT.

At least ten counts were recorded for this clonotype. The chain employs TRBV5-1 and TRBJ2-1; a possible D gene is TRBD2 (7 bases). This CDR3 is 15 amino acids long. In germline, CDR1 is SGHRS, CDR2 YFSETQ. The V gene lost 2 bases and the J gene lost 6 bases, with 15 bases spanning the gap. The CDR3 spells CASSFAGGPINEQFF. Here the CDR3 DNA reads TGCGCCAGCAGCTTCGCCGGGGGGCCCATCAATGAGCAGTTCTTC.

The chain employs TRBV11-3 and TRBJ2-1; D ambiguous. The V end was cut by 0 bases, the J end by 4 bases, with 10 bases between. The length of the CDR3 is 15 residues. Germline lookup yields CDR1 SGHNT and CDR2 YENEEA. The CDR3 DNA reads as TGTGCCAGCAGCTTAGATGTACGGCGGTACAATGAGCAGTTCTTC. Translation: CASSLDVRRYNEQFF.

The genes are TRBV11-2 and TRBJ2-1; 12 nucleotides line up with TRBD2. This CDR3 spans 12 amino acids. CDR1 is SGHAT and CDR2 is FQNNGV in the germline V gene. V shed 4 bases and J 16 bases; nucleotides not matched to a gene: 5. DNA for the CDR3: TGTGCCAGCAGCTCCGGACTAGCGGGAAATTTCTTC. It yields the protein CASSSGLAGNFF.

The table lists this clonotype with many counts. The chain employs TRBV7-8 and TRBJ1-4, with D unclear. The germline V gene encodes CDR1 SGHVS and CDR2 FQNEAQ. There are 18 residues in the CDR3. Trimming left V 0 bases short and J 0 bases short, with 14 bases between. CDR3 nucleotide sequence: TGTGCCAGCAGCTTAGCGTTCCCGGGGTTAACAACTAATGAAAAACTGTTTTTT. It specifies CASSLAFPGLTTNEKLFF.

The chain joins TRBV4-2 to TRBJ2-7; D is unclear. V gave up 3 bases and J gave up 2 bases, with 8 bases separating them. Germline CDR1 LGHNA, CDR2 YNFKEQ. CDR3 length: 13 residues. CDR3 DNA sequence: TGTGCCAGCAGCCAGCTCAGTGCCTACGAGCAGTACTTC. It translates to CASSQLSAYEQYF.

This clonotype has a count of ten or more. V usage is TRBV28 and J usage is TRBJ2-1; TRBD1 is a possible D gene (5 bases). Germline loops: CDR1 MDHEN, CDR2 SYDVKM. The CDR3 runs 14 residues. Trimming cost V 3 bases and J 7 bases, with 13 bases left between them. Here the CDR3 DNA reads TGTGCCAGCAGTTTCCCCTGGCAGGGAAATGAGCAGTTCTTC. Amino acids: CASSFPWQGNEQFF. Full variable domain (outside the CDR3, taken from reference TRBV28 and TRBJ2-1): DVKVTQSSRYLVKRTGEKVFLECVQDMDHENMFWYRQDPGLGLRLIYFSYDVKMKEKGDIPEGYSVSREKKERFSLILESASTNQTSMYLCASSFPWQGNEQFFGPGTRLTVL.

This clonotype was found a few times. The chain joins TRBV30 to TRBJ1-1; D remains unclear. Trimming removed 2 bases at V and 2 bases at J, with 6 bases between. There are 12 residues in the CDR3. Germline V gene lookup returns CDR1 GTSNPN and CDR2 SVGIG (reference sequence). CDR3 amino acids: CAWSHYNTEAFF. As DNA, the CDR3 is TGTGCCTGGAGTCACTATAACACTGAAGCTTTCTTT.

The chain joins TRBV2 to TRBJ2-3; TRBD2 matches 12 bases. Per germline, CDR1 SNHLY and CDR2 FYNNEI. With 8 bases clipped from V and 5 bases from J, the junction kept 5 bases outside the gene matches. The CDR3 totals 14 residues. For the CDR3, the DNA is TGTGCCAGCTCACTAGCGGGAGGAGGAGATACGCAGTATTTT. This sequence encodes CASSLAGGGDTQYF. The full variable domain, with the rest looked up from reference TRBV2 and TRBJ2-3, is EPEVTQTPSHQVTQMGQEVILRCVPISNHLYFYWYRQILGQKVEFLVSFYNNEISEKSEIFDDQFSVERPDGSNFTLKIRSTKLEDSAMYFCASSLAGGGDTQYFGPGTRLTVL.

This clonotype was observed a few times. CDR3 DNA: TGTGCCAGCAGTACGACAGGGGAAGTGAACACTGAAGCTTTCTTT. This gives the protein CASSTTGEVNTEAFF. This sequence joins TRBV12-3 or TRBV12-4 and TRBJ1-1, with 8 bases fitting TRBD1. The CDR3 has 15 amino acids. V gave up 5 bases and J gave up 0 bases; unmatched junction bases: 5.

This clonotype came up many times. The gene calls are TRBV12-3 or TRBV12-4 and TRBJ2-1; no reliable D call. The germline V and J ends were trimmed by 2 bases and 8 bases, with 19 bases remaining between them. The CDR3 is made up of 16 amino acids. CDR3 protein: CASSLRRQSYQHEQFF. The DNA for the CDR3 is TGTGCCAGCAGTTTACGCAGGCAGAGCTATCAACATGAGCAGTTCTTC.

This clonotype occurred once. The chain uses TRBV6-5 and TRBJ1-2; D unclear. Germline V lookup: CDR1 MNHEY, CDR2 SVGAGI. Deletions cut 4 bases from V and 0 bases from J, with 12 bases between. The CDR3 contains 15 residues. CDR3 DNA sequence: TGTGCCAGCAGTTTTAACGGGAACCCTAACTATGGCTACACCTTC. The encoded protein is CASSFNGNPNYGYTF.

The genes are TRBV2 and TRBJ2-7, with 15 bases fitting TRBD2. Germline lookup yields CDR1 SNHLY and CDR2 FYNNEI. The CDR3 runs to 16 residues. The ends lost 3 bases at V and 5 bases at J; junction bases unmatched: 5. In DNA form, the CDR3 reads TGTGCCAGCAGTGAGGGGACTAGCGGGGGGCTGGACGAGCAGTACTTC. Its translation: CASSEGTSGGLDEQYF.

The V call is TRBV4-1, the J call TRBJ1-5; D unclear. Germline V gene lookup returns CDR1 MGHRA and CDR2 YSYEKL. Deletions cut 0 bases from V and 4 bases from J, with 16 bases between. This CDR3 comprises 17 residues. The CDR3: CASSQDVLGRLNQPQHF. Written as DNA, the CDR3 is TGCGCCAGCAGCCAAGACGTACTGGGTCGGCTTAATCAGCCCCAGCATTTT.

This clonotype occurred a few times. This sequence joins TRBV9 and TRBJ2-1; TRBD2 matches at 8 bases. The V gene's germline CDR1 is SGDLS and CDR2 YYNGEE. The CDR3 runs to 14 residues. V was clipped by 5 bases and J by 6 bases; unmatched bases: 7. CDR3 protein: CASRQLTSANEQFF. The CDR3 DNA reads TGTGCCAGCAGACAACTGACTAGCGCCAATGAGCAGTTCTTC. Combining the CDR3 with reference TRBV9 and TRBJ2-1 gives the whole variable domain DSGVTQTPKHLITATGQRVTLRCSPRSGDLSVYWYQQSLDQGLQFLIQYYNGEERAKGNILERFSAQQFPDLHSELNLSSLELGDSALYFCASRQLTSANEQFFGPGTRLTVL.

Many counts were recorded for this clonotype. This chain uses TRBV12-3 or TRBV12-4 with TRBJ2-2; D tentatively fits TRBD1 or TRBD2 (7 bases each). V lost 5 bases to trimming and J lost 4 bases, with 14 bases between them. The CDR3 has 15 residues. The CDR3 DNA reads as TGTGCCAGCAGTCCGGGGGGACAGTTCACCGGGGAGCTGTTTTTT. This translates into CASSPGGQFTGELFF.

The V gene is TRBV19, the J gene TRBJ1-3; 8 bases are a match to TRBD1. The CDR3 has 14 amino acids. V was pared by 9 bases and J by 5 bases, with 9 bases of the junction left unmatched. The germline V gene has CDR1 LNHDA and CDR2 SQIVND (reference sequence). CDR3 DNA: TGTGCCAGCGCCCACACAGGGGGTAGAAACACCATATATTTT. Protein product: CASAHTGGRNTIYF.

This clonotype has more than one count but fewer than ten. The genes are TRBV2 and TRBJ2-3; maybe TRBD1 (6 bases). The CDR3 spans 16 residues. V was clipped by 4 bases and J by 1 base, with 15 bases between them. CDR1 and CDR2 (germline): SNHLY, FYNNEI. CDR3 bases: TGTGCCAGCAGTGCCCCGGACAGCCCCCGCACAGATACGCAGTATTTT. Protein sequence: CASSAPDSPRTDTQYF.

The chain is built from TRBV20-1 and TRBJ1-4; tentative D call: TRBD1 (5 bases). The germline CDR1 and CDR2 sequences are DFQATT and SNEGSKA (reference sequence). There are 13 residues in the CDR3. The germline V and J ends were trimmed by 6 bases and 5 bases, with 13 bases remaining between them. In nucleotides, the CDR3 is TGCAGTGCCACTCTAGGGGTGAATGAAAAACTGTTTTTT. This encodes CSATLGVNEKLFF.

This clonotype was detected ten times or more. The genes are TRBV5-1 and TRBJ2-1, with D possibly matching TRBD2 (5 bases). Trimming shortened V by 0 bases and J by 4 bases, and 11 bases separated the two germline ends. CDR3 size: 15 residues. From germline, CDR1 is SGHRS and CDR2 YFSETQ. The CDR3 DNA sequence: TGCGCCAGCAGCTTGGATGGCGGGCCATACAATGAGCAGTTCTTC. As protein: CASSLDGGPYNEQFF.

V is TRBV5-6 and J is TRBJ2-7; 9 positions agree with TRBD1. CDR3 length equals 15 residues. Germline V gene sequence: CDR1 SGHDT, CDR2 YYEEEE. V was clipped by 0 bases and J by 5 bases; unmatched bases: 6. The CDR3 spells CASSLGGTGFHEQYF. The CDR3 DNA reads TGTGCCAGCAGCTTGGGCGGGACAGGGTTCCACGAGCAGTACTTC.

J is TRBJ2-5 and V is TRBV29-1; 7 nucleotides match TRBD1. The CDR3 has 13 residues. Trimming at V came to 7 bases and at J to 4 bases, leaving 9 bases not matched to a gene. The V gene's germline CDR1 is SQVTM and CDR2 ANQGSEA. The CDR3 bases are TGCAGCGGTCAGGGACAGCTTGGAGAGACCCAGTACTTC. This gives the protein CSGQGQLGETQYF.

This clonotype turned up a few times. One end of the junction varies from germline; a read error may be responsible. V and J are TRBV20-1 and TRBJ2-1, with D perhaps given as TRBD1 or TRBD2 (6 bases each). Germline CDR1 DFQATT, CDR2 SNEGSKA (reference sequence). The CDR3 runs to 12 residues. The DNA of the CDR3 is TGCAGTGCTAGCTCGTTGAGGGGGGCTAGGATCTTC. It yields the protein CSASSLRGARIF.

The J gene is TRBJ2-7, the V gene TRBV6-1; weak D call: TRBD1 (6 bases). V lost 2 bases and J lost 4, with 6 bases in between. Germline V gives CDR1 MNHNS, CDR2 SASEGT. The CDR3 covers 12 residues. The CDR3 coding sequence is TGTGCCAGCAGTGAACAGGGGTACGAGCAGTACTTC. Encoded protein: CASSEQGYEQYF.